The next 21 T cell receptor beta chains were all read from a single sample in a study of blood T cell repertoires in COVID-19. Only in-frame clones appear in the TCRdb table, and some are missing; sequencing was by immunoSEQ multiplex PCR. The sample comprises 60,000 to 70,000 clones, about 80% of which are singletons, and around 50% rests with the top ten. The source material was peripheral blood. All receptors derive from a woman of 80 years or more with acute or convalescent COVID-19.

The V gene is TRBV11-1, the J gene TRBJ1-1, with 8 nucleotides matching TRBD1. CDR1 is SGHAT and CDR2 is FQDESV in the germline V gene (reference sequence). This CDR3 has 14 amino acids. Trimming took 5 bases from V and 2 from J; bases not matched to a gene: 4. The CDR3 bases are TGTGCCAGCAGCCTAGGACAGGGAAACACTGAAGCTTTCTTT. This encodes CASSLGQGNTEAFF.

The genes are TRBV4-1 and TRBJ2-1; D might be TRBD2 (6 bases). The CDR3 loop spans 13 amino acids. V lost 6 bases, J lost 9 bases, and 15 bases lay in between. Germline lookup yields CDR1 MGHRA and CDR2 YSYEKL. CDR3 residues: CASRGPRRGEQFF. Here the CDR3 DNA reads TGCGCCAGCAGGGGACCGCGGCGGGGTGAGCAGTTCTTC.

The sample holds one count of this clone. The chain combines TRBV12-3 or TRBV12-4 with TRBJ1-1; 7 bases match TRBD1. V gave up 6 bases and J gave up 8 bases; unmatched junction bases: 3. CDR3 length: 11 amino acids. The CDR3 here is CASRGTVEAFF. Written as DNA, the CDR3 is TGTGCCAGCAGAGGGACAGTGGAAGCTTTCTTT.

This rearrangement joins TRBV4-1 to TRBJ2-5, with a tentative D call TRBD2 (5 bases). V was pared by 1 base and J by 4 bases, with 10 bases between. The CDR3 extends over 14 amino acids. CDR1 MGHRA and CDR2 YSYEKL come from the germline V gene. The CDR3 DNA follows: TGCGCCAGCAGCCAAGTGTTCCTAGCAGAGACCCAGTACTTC. Encoded protein: CASSQVFLAETQYF.

The DNA for the CDR3 is TGCGCCAGCAGCTTCTCTGACACGTACACTGAAGCTTTCTTT. The encoded protein is CASSFSDTYTEAFF. The chain uses TRBV5-1 and TRBJ1-1; no firm D call. The CDR3 is 14 residues long. Germline CDR1 SGHRS, CDR2 YFSETQ. Trimming removed 2 bases at V and 3 bases at J, with 11 bases between.

This chain connects TRBV15 to TRBJ2-7, with TRBD2 matching over 11 bases. Trimming took 3 bases from V and 3 from J; bases not matched to a gene: 16. The germline CDR1 and CDR2 sequences are LNHNV and YYDKDF (reference sequence). This CDR3 is 19 amino acids long. The CDR3 is CATSRRLIPGLADHYEQYF. The CDR3 DNA reads TGTGCCACCAGCAGGAGGCTTATACCGGGACTAGCGGACCACTACGAGCAGTACTTC.

The chain recombines TRBV14 with TRBJ2-1; 9 positions match TRBD1. The CDR3 covers 16 residues. CDR1 and CDR2 (germline): SGHDN, FVKESK. Trimming removed 4 bases from V and 5 bases from J; junction bases left unmatched: 9. This CDR3 is CASSPWGQGGHNEQFF. CDR3 coding DNA: TGTGCCAGCAGCCCATGGGGACAGGGTGGCCACAATGAGCAGTTCTTC.

J is TRBJ2-4 and V is TRBV7-3; TRBD2 aligns across 8 bases. V trimming: 5 bases; J trimming: 3 bases; junction bases outside the gene matches: 9. The CDR3 extends over 16 amino acids. CDR1 and CDR2 from the germline V gene are SGHTA and FQGTGA. The CDR3 protein is CASSPYAGGDKNIQYF. CDR3 bases: TGTGCCAGCAGCCCCTATGCGGGAGGAGACAAAAACATTCAGTACTTC.

This sequence joins TRBV3-1 (or the pseudogene TRBV3-2) and TRBJ2-1, with 13 bases identical to TRBD2. Germline lookup yields CDR1 LGHDT and CDR2 YNNKEL (reference sequence). After removal of 5 bases from V and 9 bases from J, the junction contained 10 bases not matched to a gene. This CDR3 has 16 amino acids. The chain's CDR3 is CASSYTSGRASGEQFF. In DNA form, the CDR3 reads TGTGCCAGCAGCTACACTAGCGGGAGGGCCTCGGGTGAGCAGTTCTTC.

The chain uses TRBV20-1 and TRBJ1-1, with no clear D. The CDR3 has 14 residues. Trimming removed 3 bases from V and 0 bases from J, with 11 bases in between. Per germline, CDR1 DFQATT and CDR2 SNEGSKA (reference sequence). CDR3 amino acids: CSASARSMNTEAFF. Written as DNA, the CDR3 is TGCAGTGCTAGTGCGCGCTCCATGAACACTGAAGCTTTCTTT.

This rearrangement joins TRBV2 to TRBJ2-1; weak D call: TRBD1 (6 bases). This CDR3 has 12 amino acids. V was pared by 2 bases and J by 8 bases, with 7 bases between. CDR1 SNHLY and CDR2 FYNNEI come from the germline V gene. This CDR3 is CASSERQDEQFF. CDR3 nucleotides: TGTGCCAGCAGTGAACGACAGGATGAGCAGTTCTTC. Together with reference TRBV2 and TRBJ2-1, the CDR3 gives the full variable domain: EPEVTQTPSHQVTQMGQEVILRCVPISNHLYFYWYRQILGQKVEFLVSFYNNEISEKSEIFDDQFSVERPDGSNFTLKIRSTKLEDSAMYFCASSERQDEQFFGPGTRLTVL.

The chain uses TRBV4-1 and TRBJ2-7; 10 bases map to TRBD1. The CDR3 totals 15 residues. Trimming removed 2 bases from V and 0 bases from J; junction bases left unmatched: 1. Germline CDR1 and CDR2: MGHRA and YSYEKL. The CDR3 is CASSQRQGASYEQYF. DNA of the CDR3: TGCGCCAGCAGCCAAAGACAGGGGGCCTCCTACGAGCAGTACTTC.

The chain recombines TRBV18 with TRBJ1-1; no clear D gene. Trimming removed 2 bases from V and 4 bases from J, with 23 bases in between. In germline, CDR1 is KGHSH, CDR2 LQKENI. This CDR3 is built from 18 residues. In DNA, the CDR3 is TGTGCCAGCTCACCAGCTGCCCTTTCATACGATACTGGCACTGAAGCTTTCTTT. Residues: CASSPAALSYDTGTEAFF.

V usage is TRBV7-6 and J usage is TRBJ2-4; TRBD1 matches at 10 bases. The CDR3 consists of 20 residues. V shed 5 bases and J 0 bases; nucleotides not matched to a gene: 16. The germline gives CDR1 SGHVS, CDR2 FNYEAQ. The DNA for the CDR3 is TGTGCCAGCAGCGCCAGACCGGGACAGGGGAAGATCCTAGCCAAAAACATTCAGTACTTC. Its translation: CASSARPGQGKILAKNIQYF. The full variable domain, completed using reference TRBV7-6 and TRBJ2-4, is GAGVSQSPRYKVTKRGQDVALRCDPISGHVSLYWYRQALGQGPEFLTYFNYEAQQDKSGLPNDRFSAERPEGSISTLTIQRTEQRDSAMYRCASSARPGQGKILAKNIQYFGAGTRLSVL.

The genes are TRBV7-2 and TRBJ2-1; 9 bases map to TRBD2. Germline CDR1 and CDR2: SGHTA and FQGNSA. The ends lost 5 bases at V and 0 bases at J; junction bases unmatched: 11. CDR3 length equals 18 residues. The CDR3 region has the DNA TGTGCCAGCAGCCCCCGGGGTAGCGGGAGAAGCTCCTACAATGAGCAGTTCTTC. Amino acids: CASSPRGSGRSSYNEQFF.

The chain has TRBV11-3 and TRBJ2-1; TRBD1 aligns across 9 bases. With 4 bases clipped from V and 7 bases from J, the junction kept 8 bases outside the gene matches. CDR1 is SGHNT and CDR2 is YENEEA in the germline V gene. The CDR3 has 15 amino acids. This CDR3 reads CASSSEGTGTNEQFF. CDR3 DNA sequence: TGTGCCAGCAGCTCTGAAGGGACAGGGACAAATGAGCAGTTCTTC.

This clone was detected once. The chain couples TRBV5-1 to TRBJ2-2, with a tentative D call TRBD1 (6 bases). Germline V CDR1 and CDR2: SGHRS, YFSETQ. This CDR3 region has 16 residues. V lost 3 bases and J 4 bases, leaving 16 bases between the germline ends. This CDR3 is CASSWDPGAATGELFF. The CDR3 DNA reads as TGCGCCAGCAGCTGGGACCCAGGGGCAGCCACCGGGGAGCTGTTTTTT.

This clone was observed a handful of times. The V and J genes are TRBV12-3 or TRBV12-4 and TRBJ1-1; no firm D call. The CDR3 has 10 residues. The V and J ends lost 7 bases and 6 bases respectively, with 6 bases between them. In nucleotides, the CDR3 is TGTGCCAGCACCCCTGCTGAAGCTTTCTTT. Amino acid sequence: CASTPAEAFF.

The V gene is TRBV5-8, the J gene TRBJ1-2; 8 nucleotides align to TRBD1. Germline V CDR1 and CDR2: SGHTS, YDEGEE. Unmatched junction bases numbered 8, after V lost 6 bases and J lost 4 bases. This CDR3 has 14 amino acids. The CDR3 sequence is CASTPTGDGYGYTF. Here the CDR3 DNA reads TGTGCCAGCACTCCGACAGGGGACGGCTATGGCTACACCTTC.

The chain links TRBV25-1 to TRBJ2-2; possibly TRBD2 for D (5 bases). CDR3 length equals 12 residues. The V gene's germline CDR1 is MGHDK and CDR2 SYGVNS. The ends were cut back, 2 bases at V and 14 bases at J, with 12 bases in the middle. DNA of the CDR3: TGTGCCAGCAGTGAAAGTGACTACCGCCTGTTTTTT. Translated: CASSESDYRLFF.

This sequence joins TRBV28 and TRBJ1-2, with D possibly matching TRBD1 (5 bases). Germline V gene lookup returns CDR1 MDHEN and CDR2 SYDVKM. V lost 8 bases and J 7 bases, leaving 20 bases between the germline ends. CDR3 size: 14 residues. In nucleotides, the CDR3 is TGTGCCAGCGCCGCGGTGGGGCTGCCTGGTGGCTACACCTTC. Protein: CASAAVGLPGGYTF.